This T cell receptor (beta chain) emerged from a study of T cells in Graves' hyperthyroidism and ophthalmopathy. RNA transcripts provided the source from which TCR beta CDR3 regions were amplified. Using the HTBI primer set, a first-round RT-PCR was run on the TCR CDR3. TCRdb fed the multiplex PCR reads into MiXCR, producing one record per CDR3 protein. The table shows hundreds of thousands of distinct CDR3 sequences, with 38% occurring only once. Study outcomes and limitations: Ophthalmopathy, as predicted by the model, came a median 6.5 months after the prediction.

Reasons for excluding patients were uncontrolled infection, other autoimmune disease, pregnancy or lactation. For this clonotype: As yet, its antigen is unknown.

This TCR derives from a young man with Graves' hyperthyroidism. The sequenced material came from blood.

The CDR3 sequence is CAISYTAARTEAFF. The CDR3 DNA follows: TGTGCCATCAGTTACACCGCCGCAAGGACAGAAGCTTTCTTT. This chain uses TRBV10-3 with TRBJ1-1; tentative D call: TRBD1 (5 bases). The V end lost 5 bases, the J end lost 8 bases, and 18 bases lay between the germline ends. The CDR3 runs 14 residues. Germline V gives CDR1 ENHRY, CDR2 SYGVKD.